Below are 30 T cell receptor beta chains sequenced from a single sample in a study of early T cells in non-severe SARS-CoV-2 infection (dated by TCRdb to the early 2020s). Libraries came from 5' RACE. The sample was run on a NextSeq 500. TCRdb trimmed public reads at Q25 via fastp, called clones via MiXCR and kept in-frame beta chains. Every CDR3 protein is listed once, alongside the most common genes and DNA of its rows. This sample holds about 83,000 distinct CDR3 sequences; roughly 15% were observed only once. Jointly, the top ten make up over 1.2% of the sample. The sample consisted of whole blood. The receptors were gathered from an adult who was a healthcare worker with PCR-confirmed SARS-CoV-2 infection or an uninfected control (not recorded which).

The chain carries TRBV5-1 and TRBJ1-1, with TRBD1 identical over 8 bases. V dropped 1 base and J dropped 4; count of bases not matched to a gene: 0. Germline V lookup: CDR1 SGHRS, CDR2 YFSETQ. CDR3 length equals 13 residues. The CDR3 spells CASSLTGGTEAFF. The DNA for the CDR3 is TGCGCCAGCAGCTTGACAGGGGGCACTGAAGCTTTCTTT.

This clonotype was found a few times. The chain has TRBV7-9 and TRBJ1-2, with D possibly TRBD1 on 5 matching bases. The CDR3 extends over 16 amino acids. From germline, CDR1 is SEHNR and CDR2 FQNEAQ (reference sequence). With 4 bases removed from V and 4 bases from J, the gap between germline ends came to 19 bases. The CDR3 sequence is CASSSLQGIRGYGYTF. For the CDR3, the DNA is TGTGCCAGCAGCTCCCTTCAGGGAATAAGGGGCTATGGCTACACCTTC.

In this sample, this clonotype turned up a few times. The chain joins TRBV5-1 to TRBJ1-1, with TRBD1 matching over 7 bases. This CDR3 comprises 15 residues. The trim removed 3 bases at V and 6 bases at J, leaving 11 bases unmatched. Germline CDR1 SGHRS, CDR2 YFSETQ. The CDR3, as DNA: TGCGCCAGCAGCTCGGACCGTTTGACAGGGCCTGAAGCTTTCTTT. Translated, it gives CASSSDRLTGPEAFF.

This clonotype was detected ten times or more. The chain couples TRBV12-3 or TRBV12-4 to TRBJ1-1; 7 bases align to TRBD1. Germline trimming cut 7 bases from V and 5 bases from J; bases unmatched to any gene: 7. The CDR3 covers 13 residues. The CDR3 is CASTRQGRTEAFF. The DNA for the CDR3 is TGTGCCAGCACCAGACAGGGTAGGACTGAAGCTTTCTTT.

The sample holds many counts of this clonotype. Written as DNA, the CDR3 is TGTGCCAGCAGTTTAGGAGGATCGCAAGCCATTCAGTACTTC. Translation: CASSLGGSQAIQYF. This sequence joins TRBV28 and TRBJ2-4; D may be TRBD2 (5 bases). This CDR3 contains 14 residues. V shed 2 bases and J shed 9 bases, with 14 bases lying between them. CDR1 and CDR2 from the germline V gene are MDHEN and SYDVKM.

The CDR3 loop reads CASSSYRGSDTEAFF. Here the CDR3 DNA reads TGTGCCAGCAGTTCCTATAGGGGATCGGACACTGAAGCTTTCTTT. The chain links TRBV12-3 or TRBV12-4 to TRBJ1-1; tentative D call: TRBD1 (5 bases). The CDR3 length is 15 residues. The V end lost 4 bases, the J end lost 3 bases, and 15 bases lay between the germline ends.

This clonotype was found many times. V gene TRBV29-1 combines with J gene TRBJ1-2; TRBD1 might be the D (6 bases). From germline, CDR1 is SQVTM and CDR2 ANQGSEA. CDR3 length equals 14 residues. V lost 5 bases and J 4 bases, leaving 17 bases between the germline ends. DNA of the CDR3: TGCAGCGTTCTCATTGGGGGCCGAGGCTATGGCTACACCTTC. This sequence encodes CSVLIGGRGYGYTF.

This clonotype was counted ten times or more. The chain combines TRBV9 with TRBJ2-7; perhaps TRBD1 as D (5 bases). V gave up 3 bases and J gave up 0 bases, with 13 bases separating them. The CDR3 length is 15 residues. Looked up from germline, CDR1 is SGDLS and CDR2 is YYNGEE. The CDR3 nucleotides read TGTGCCAGCAGCGCCCTCGACAGCGACTCCTACGAGCAGTACTTC. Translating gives CASSALDSDSYEQYF.

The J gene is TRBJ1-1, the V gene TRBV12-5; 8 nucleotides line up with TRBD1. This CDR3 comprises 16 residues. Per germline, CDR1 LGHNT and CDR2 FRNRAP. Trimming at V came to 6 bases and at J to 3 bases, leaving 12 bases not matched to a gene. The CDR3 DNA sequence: TGTGCTAGTGGACCCGGACAGGGCGGTATTGACACTGAAGCTTTCTTT. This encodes CASGPGQGGIDTEAFF. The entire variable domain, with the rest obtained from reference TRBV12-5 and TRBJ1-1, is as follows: DARVTQTPRHKVTEMGQEVTMRCQPILGHNTVFWYRQTMMQGLELLAYFRNRAPLDDSGMPKDRFSAEMPDATLATLKIQPSEPRDSAVYFCASGPGQGGIDTEAFFGQGTRLTVV.

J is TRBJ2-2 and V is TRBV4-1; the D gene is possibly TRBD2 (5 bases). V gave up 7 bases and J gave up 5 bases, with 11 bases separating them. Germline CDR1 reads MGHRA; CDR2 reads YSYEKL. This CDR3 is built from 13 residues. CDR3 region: CASKTPGTGELFF. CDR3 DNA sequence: TGCGCCAGCAAGACACCGGGGACCGGGGAGCTGTTTTTT.

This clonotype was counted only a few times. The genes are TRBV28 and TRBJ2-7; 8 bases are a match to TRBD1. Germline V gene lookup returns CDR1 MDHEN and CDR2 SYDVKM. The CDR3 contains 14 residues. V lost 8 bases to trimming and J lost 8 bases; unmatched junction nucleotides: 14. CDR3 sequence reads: CASRKTGQGRQQYF. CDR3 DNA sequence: TGTGCCAGCCGAAAGACTGGACAGGGAAGGCAGCAGTACTTC.

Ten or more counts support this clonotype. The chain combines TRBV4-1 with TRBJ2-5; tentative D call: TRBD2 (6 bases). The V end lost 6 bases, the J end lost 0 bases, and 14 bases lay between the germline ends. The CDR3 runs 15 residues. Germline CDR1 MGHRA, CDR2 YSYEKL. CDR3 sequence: CASRGLALNQETQYF. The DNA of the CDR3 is TGCGCCAGCAGGGGGCTAGCGTTGAACCAAGAGACCCAGTACTTC.

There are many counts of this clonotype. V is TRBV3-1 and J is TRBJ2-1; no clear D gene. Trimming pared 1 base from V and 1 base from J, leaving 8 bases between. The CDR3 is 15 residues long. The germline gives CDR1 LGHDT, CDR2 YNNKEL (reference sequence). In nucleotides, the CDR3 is TGTGCCAGCAGCCAAGGGCCGGAATCCTACAATGAGCAGTTCTTC. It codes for CASSQGPESYNEQFF.

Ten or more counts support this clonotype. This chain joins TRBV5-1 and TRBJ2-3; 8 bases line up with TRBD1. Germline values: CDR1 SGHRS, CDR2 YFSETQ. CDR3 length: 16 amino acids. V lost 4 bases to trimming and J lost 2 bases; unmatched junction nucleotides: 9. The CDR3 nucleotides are TGCGCCAGCAGCCCCGGACAGGGATGGGCCACAGATACGCAGTATTTT. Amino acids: CASSPGQGWATDTQYF.

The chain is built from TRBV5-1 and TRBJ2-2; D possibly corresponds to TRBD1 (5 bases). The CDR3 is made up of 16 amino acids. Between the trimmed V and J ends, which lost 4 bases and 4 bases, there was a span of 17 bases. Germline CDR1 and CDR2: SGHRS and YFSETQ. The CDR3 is CASSVPGQGITGELFF. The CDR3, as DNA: TGCGCCAGCAGCGTCCCCGGGCAGGGAATCACCGGGGAGCTGTTTTTT.

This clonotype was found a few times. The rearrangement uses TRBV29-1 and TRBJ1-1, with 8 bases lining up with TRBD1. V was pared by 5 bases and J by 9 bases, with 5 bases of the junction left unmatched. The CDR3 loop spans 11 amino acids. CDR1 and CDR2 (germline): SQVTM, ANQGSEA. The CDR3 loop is CSVRTGPKAFF. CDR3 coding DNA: TGCAGCGTTCGGACAGGGCCTAAAGCTTTCTTT.

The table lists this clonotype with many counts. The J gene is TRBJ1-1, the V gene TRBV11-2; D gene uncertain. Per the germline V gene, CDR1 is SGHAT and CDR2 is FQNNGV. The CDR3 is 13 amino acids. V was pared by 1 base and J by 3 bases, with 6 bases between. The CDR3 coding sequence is TGTGCCAGCAGCTTAGTTGGGTACACTGAAGCTTTCTTT. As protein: CASSLVGYTEAFF.

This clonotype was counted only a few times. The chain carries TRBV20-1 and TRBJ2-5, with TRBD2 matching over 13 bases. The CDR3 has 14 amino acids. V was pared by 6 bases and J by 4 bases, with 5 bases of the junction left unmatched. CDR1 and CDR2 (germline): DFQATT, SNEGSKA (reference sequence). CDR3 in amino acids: CSATGLAGRETQYF. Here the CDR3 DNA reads TGCAGTGCAACGGGACTAGCGGGGCGAGAGACCCAGTACTTC.

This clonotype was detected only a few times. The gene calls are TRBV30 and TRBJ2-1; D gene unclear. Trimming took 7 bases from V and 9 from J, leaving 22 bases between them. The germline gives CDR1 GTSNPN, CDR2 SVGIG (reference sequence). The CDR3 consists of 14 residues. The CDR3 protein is CALTRNSRSGEQFF. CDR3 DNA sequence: TGTGCCTTGACTCGCAATTCCCGGAGTGGTGAGCAGTTCTTC.

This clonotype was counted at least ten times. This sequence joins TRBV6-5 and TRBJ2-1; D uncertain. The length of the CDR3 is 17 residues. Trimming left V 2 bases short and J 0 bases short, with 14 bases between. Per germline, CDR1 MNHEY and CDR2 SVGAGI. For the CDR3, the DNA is TGTGCCAGCAGTTACCGACTGGCTCCGAGCTCCTACAATGAGCAGTTCTTC. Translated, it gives CASSYRLAPSSYNEQFF.

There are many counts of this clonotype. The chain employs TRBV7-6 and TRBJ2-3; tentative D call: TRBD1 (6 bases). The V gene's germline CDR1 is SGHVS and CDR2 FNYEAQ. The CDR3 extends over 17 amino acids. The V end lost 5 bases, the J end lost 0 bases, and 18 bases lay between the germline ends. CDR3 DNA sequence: TGTGCCAGCAGCGCCGATATTGGGGGCCATAGCACAGATACGCAGTATTTT. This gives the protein CASSADIGGHSTDTQYF.

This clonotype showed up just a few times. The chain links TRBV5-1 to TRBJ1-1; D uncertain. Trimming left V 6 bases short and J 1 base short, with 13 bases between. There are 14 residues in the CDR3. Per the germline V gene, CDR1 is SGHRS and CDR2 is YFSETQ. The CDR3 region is CASTYSVANTEAFF. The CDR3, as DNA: TGCGCCAGCACCTACTCTGTTGCGAACACTGAAGCTTTCTTT.

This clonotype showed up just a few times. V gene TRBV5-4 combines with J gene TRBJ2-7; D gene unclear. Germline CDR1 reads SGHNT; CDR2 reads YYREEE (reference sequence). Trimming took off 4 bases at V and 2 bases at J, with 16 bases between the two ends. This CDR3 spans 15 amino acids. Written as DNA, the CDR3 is TGTGCCAGCAGCCCTGCCGGGCAGACTGCCTACGAGCAGTACTTC. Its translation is CASSPAGQTAYEQYF.

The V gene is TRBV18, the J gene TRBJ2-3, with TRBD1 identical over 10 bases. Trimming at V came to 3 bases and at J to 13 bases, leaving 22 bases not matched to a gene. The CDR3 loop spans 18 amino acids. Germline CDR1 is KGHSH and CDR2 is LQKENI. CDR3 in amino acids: CASSPRSPDRGLFQREYF. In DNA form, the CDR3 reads TGTGCCAGCTCACCCCGATCCCCTGACAGGGGGCTATTTCAGCGGGAGTATTTT. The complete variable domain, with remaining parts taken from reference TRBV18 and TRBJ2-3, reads NAGVMQNPRHLVRRRGQEARLRCSPMKGHSHVYWYRQLPEEGLKFMVYLQKENIIDESGMPKERFSAEFPKEGPSILRIQQVVRGDSAAYFCASSPRSPDRGLFQREYFGPGTRLTVL.

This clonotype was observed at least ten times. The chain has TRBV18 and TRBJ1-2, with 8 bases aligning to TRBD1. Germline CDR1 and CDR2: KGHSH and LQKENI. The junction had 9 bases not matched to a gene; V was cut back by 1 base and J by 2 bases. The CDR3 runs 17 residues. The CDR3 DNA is TGTGCCAGCTCACCACTCGGGCCAAACAGGGGGAACTATGGCTACACCTTC. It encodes CASSPLGPNRGNYGYTF.

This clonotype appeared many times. CDR3 DNA: TGCAGCGGGGGGGCTCCCCCTACACGCTATGGCTACACCTTC. Its translation: CSGGAPPTRYGYTF. The chain is built from TRBV20-1 and TRBJ1-2; perhaps TRBD1 as D (6 bases). Per germline, CDR1 DFQATT and CDR2 SNEGSKA (reference sequence). The CDR3 contains 14 residues.

This CDR3 is CASSPLAPGPGNTIYF. The CDR3 coding sequence is TGTGCCAGCTCACCCCTCGCGCCAGGCCCAGGAAACACCATATATTTT. The chain carries TRBV18 and TRBJ1-3; D ambiguous. The CDR3 is 16 amino acids. Deletions cut 3 bases from V and 4 bases from J, with 16 bases between. The germline V gene has CDR1 KGHSH and CDR2 LQKENI. The variable domain in full, with the rest retrieved from reference TRBV18 and TRBJ1-3, is NAGVMQNPRHLVRRRGQEARLRCSPMKGHSHVYWYRQLPEEGLKFMVYLQKENIIDESGMPKERFSAEFPKEGPSILRIQQVVRGDSAAYFCASSPLAPGPGNTIYFGEGSWLTVV.

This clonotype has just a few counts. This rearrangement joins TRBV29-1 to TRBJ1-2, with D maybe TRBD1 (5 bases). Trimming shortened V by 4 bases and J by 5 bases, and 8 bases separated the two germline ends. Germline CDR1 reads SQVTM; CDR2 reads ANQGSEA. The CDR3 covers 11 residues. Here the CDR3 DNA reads TGCAGCGTTGCAGGGTATTATGGCTACACCTTC. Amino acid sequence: CSVAGYYGYTF.

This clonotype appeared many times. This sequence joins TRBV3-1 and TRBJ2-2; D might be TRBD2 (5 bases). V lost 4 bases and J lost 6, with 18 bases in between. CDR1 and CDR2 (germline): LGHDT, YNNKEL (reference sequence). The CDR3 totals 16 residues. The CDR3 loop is CASSPWTPSEAGELFF. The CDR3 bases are TGTGCCAGCAGCCCCTGGACTCCGTCCGAGGCCGGGGAGCTGTTTTTT.

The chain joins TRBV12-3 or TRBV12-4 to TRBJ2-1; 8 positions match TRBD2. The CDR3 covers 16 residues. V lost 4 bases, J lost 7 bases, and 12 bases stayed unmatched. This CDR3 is CASSSSGTRSRNEQFF. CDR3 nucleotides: TGTGCCAGCAGTTCCTCCGGGACTAGATCGCGTAATGAGCAGTTCTTC.